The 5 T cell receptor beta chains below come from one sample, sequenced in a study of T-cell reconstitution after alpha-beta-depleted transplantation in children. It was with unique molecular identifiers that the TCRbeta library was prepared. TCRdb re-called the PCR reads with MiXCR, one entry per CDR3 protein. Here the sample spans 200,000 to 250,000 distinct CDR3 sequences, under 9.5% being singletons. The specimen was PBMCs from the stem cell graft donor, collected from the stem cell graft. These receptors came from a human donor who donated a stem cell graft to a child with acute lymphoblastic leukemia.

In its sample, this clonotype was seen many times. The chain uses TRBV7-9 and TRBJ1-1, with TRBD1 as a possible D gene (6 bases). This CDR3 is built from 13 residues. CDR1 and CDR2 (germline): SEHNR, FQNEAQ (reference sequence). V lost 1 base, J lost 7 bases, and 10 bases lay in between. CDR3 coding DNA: TGTGCCAGCAGCTTAGGCCCGGACAGTGAAGCTTTCTTT. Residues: CASSLGPDSEAFF.

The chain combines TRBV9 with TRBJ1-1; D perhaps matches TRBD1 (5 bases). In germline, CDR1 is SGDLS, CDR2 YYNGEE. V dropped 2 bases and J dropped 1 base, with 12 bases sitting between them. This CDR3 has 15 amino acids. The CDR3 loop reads CASSVRPGANTEAFF. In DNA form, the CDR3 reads TGTGCCAGCAGCGTCCGTCCCGGGGCGAACACTGAAGCTTTCTTT.

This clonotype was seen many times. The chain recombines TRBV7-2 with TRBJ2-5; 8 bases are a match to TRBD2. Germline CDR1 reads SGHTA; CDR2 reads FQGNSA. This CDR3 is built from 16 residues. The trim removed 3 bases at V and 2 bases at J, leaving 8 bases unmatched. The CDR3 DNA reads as TGTGCCAGCAGCTTTGCCGGGACTAGGCGTCAAGAGACCCAGTACTTC. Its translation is CASSFAGTRRQETQYF.

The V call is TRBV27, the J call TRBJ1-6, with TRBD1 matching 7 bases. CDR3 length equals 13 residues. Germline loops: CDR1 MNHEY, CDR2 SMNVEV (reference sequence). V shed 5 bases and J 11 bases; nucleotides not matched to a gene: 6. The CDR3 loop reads CASSQTGVTPLHF. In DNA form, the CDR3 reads TGTGCCAGCAGTCAAACAGGGGTGACACCCCTCCACTTT.

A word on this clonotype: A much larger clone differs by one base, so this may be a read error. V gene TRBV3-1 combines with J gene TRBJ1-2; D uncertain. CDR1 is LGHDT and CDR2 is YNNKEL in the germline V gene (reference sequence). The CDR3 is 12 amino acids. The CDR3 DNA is TGTGCCAGCACGGACTTGGGCTATGGCTACTCCTTC. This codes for CASTDLGYGYSF.